What follows is one T cell receptor beta chain and its context. Its antigen is unidentified. This specimen comes from a study of beta chain features in type 1 diabetes. Whole-study results and caveats: Fewer insertions but more deletions were seen at VDJ junctions in type 1 diabetes patients. Among patients with Type 1 diabetes, TCRB CDR3s were moderately but significantly shorter in every one of the four CD4+ subsets.

Sequencing targeted expressed TCRB transcripts, as all isolated RNA had been reverse transcribed. Only in-frame clones appear in the TCRdb table, and some are missing; sequencing was by immunoSEQ multiplex PCR. The data show about 340,000 clones, roughly 13% seen once. Every single donor gave one heparinised blood draw, and these averaged about 110 mL. Purities in excess of 98% were seen in all sorted populations. The germline CDR1 and CDR2 sequences are LNHDA and SQIVND (reference sequence). CDR3 size: 17 residues. With V trimmed by 5 bases and J by 0 bases, 3 bases remained unmatched. The sample taken for sequencing was naive CD4+ T cells from blood. The chain recombines TRBV19 with TRBJ2-1; 14 bases line up with TRBD2. The TCR was taken from a woman between 18 and 29 years old with type 1 diabetes. This CDR3 is CASSGLAGGHSYNEQFF. CDR3 DNA: TGTGCCAGTAGTGGACTAGCGGGAGGCCACTCCTACAATGAGCAGTTCTTC.